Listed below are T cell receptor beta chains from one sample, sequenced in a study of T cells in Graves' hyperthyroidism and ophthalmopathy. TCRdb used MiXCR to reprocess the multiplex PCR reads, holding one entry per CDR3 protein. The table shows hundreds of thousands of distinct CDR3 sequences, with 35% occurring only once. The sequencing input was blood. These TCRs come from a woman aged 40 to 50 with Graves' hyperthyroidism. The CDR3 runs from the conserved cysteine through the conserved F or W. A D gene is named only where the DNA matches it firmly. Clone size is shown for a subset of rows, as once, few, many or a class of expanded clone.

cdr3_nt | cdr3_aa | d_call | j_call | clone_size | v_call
TGTGCCAGTAGTGGGACCGGGTTTGGCTACACCTTC | CASSGTGFGYTF | - | TRBJ1-2 | - | TRBV19
TGCAGTGCTAGAGATCGTCTCTCCATGAACACTGAAGCTTTCTTT | CSARDRLSMNTEAFF | - | TRBJ1-1 | few | TRBV20-1
TGTGCCAGCAGCTTTCAATCCCTCAGGACAGGGGGCATCCTGTCTGGCTACACCTTC | CASSFQSLRTGGILSGYTF | TRBD1 | TRBJ1-2 | few | TRBV7-9
TGTGCCAGCAGTTTATCGGTGACCCTGGGCGTCAATCAGCCCCAGCATTTT | CASSLSVTLGVNQPQHF | - | TRBJ1-5 | - | TRBV12-3/TRBV12-4
TGTGCCACCAGCAATATACGGGGGGCCGAGGGTGACTACACCTTC | CATSNIRGAEGDYTF | - | TRBJ1-2 | - | TRBV15
TGTGCCAGTAGTATAGGGCCAGCTTCCTACGAGCAGTACTTC | CASSIGPASYEQYF | - | TRBJ2-7 | - | TRBV19
TGTGCCTGTTCGGGGGCGCGGGGAACTGAAGCTTTCTTT | CACSGARGTEAFF | - | TRBJ1-1 | - | TRBV6-5
TGTGCCAGCAGTCCTAATAGCGGGAGGGGATCTTACGAGCAGTACTTC | CASSPNSGRGSYEQYF | TRBD2 | TRBJ2-7 | few | TRBV12-3/TRBV12-4
TGTGCCAGCAGCTTAGGCGTCGTTTTCCCGCCCCCGGGACAGGGGGCGACAACTAATGAAAAACTGTTTTTT | CASSLGVVFPPPGQGATTNEKLFF | TRBD1 | TRBJ1-4 | - | TRBV7-6
TGTGCCAGCAGCGGGTGGCCGAACACTGAAGCTTTCTTT | CASSGWPNTEAFF | - | TRBJ1-1 | few | TRBV5-6
TGTGCCAGCAGTGAACAGGGCCAACAGCCCCAGCATTTT | CASSEQGQQPQHF | - | TRBJ1-5 | many | TRBV2
TGTGCCAGCAGACTGTCGGACAGGACAGGCTACACCTTC | CASRLSDRTGYTF | TRBD1 | TRBJ1-2 | many | TRBV12-3/TRBV12-4
TGTGCCAGCAGCACCGGACTGGAGACCCAGTACTTC | CASSTGLETQYF | - | TRBJ2-5 | few | TRBV5-6
TGTGCCAGCAGCTTCGTCGACACAGATACGCAGTATTTT | CASSFVDTDTQYF | - | TRBJ2-3 | - | TRBV7-3
TGTGCCATCAGAGGACCCGAATTGAACACTGAAGCTTTCTTT | CAIRGPELNTEAFF | - | TRBJ1-1 | many | TRBV10-3
TGTGCCACCAGTTCGCAGTCTAACTATGGCTACACCTTC | CATSSQSNYGYTF | - | TRBJ1-2 | many | TRBV24-1
TGTGCCAGCAGCCCCGGGACCGCGCCAAATGAAAAACTGTTTTTT | CASSPGTAPNEKLFF | - | TRBJ1-4 | few | TRBV11-2
TGTGCCAGCACCCCCACGGGGTCCCTGGGCGGGGAGCTGTTTTTT | CASTPTGSLGGELFF | - | TRBJ2-2 | - | TRBV9
TGTGCCAGCAGCTTAGGGGACTTATACGAGCAGTACTTC | CASSLGDLYEQYF | - | TRBJ2-7 | many | TRBV7-2
TGCGCCAGCAGCTGGACAGGCGGGCCCCGTGAAGCTTTCTTT | CASSWTGGPREAFF | TRBD1 | TRBJ1-1 | - | TRBV5-1
TGTGCCAGCAGTGACTACAGGGGAGGTGAGCAGTACTTC | CASSDYRGGEQYF | - | TRBJ2-7 | - | TRBV6-1
TGTGCCAGCAGCCCCGGACAGGTGGGGCCCCAGCATTTT | CASSPGQVGPQHF | TRBD1 | TRBJ1-5 | many | TRBV7-6
TGTGCCAGCAGCTTAGATCTAGCGTCCGAGCAGTACTTC | CASSLDLASEQYF | - | TRBJ2-7 | many | TRBV7-6
TGTGCCAGTAGGACCGGGACAGGGGTTGGCTACACCTTC | CASRTGTGVGYTF | TRBD1 | TRBJ1-2 | few | TRBV19
TGCAGCGTCGGAAGCGGGGAAGAGACCCAGTACTTC | CSVGSGEETQYF | TRBD2 | TRBJ2-5 | many | TRBV29-1
TGCGCCAGCAGTGCTCAGGGTGGTCAGCCCCAGCATTTT | CASSAQGGQPQHF | - | TRBJ1-5 | - | TRBV10-1
TGTGCCAGCAGTGACCCGAGAACTAACTATGGCTACACCTTC | CASSDPRTNYGYTF | - | TRBJ1-2 | many | TRBV2
TGTGCCAGCAGCTTTAAACCGGGAGGCCGTTGGAGCGAGCAGTACTTC | CASSFKPGGRWSEQYF | TRBD2 | TRBJ2-7 | - | TRBV7-2
TGTGCCAGCAGATCCCTAGCGGGAGAGGGTGAGCAGTACTTC | CASRSLAGEGEQYF | TRBD2 | TRBJ2-7 | many | TRBV7-9
TGTGCCAGCAGCTTACGGGGGGTGTCTGAAGCTTTCTTT | CASSLRGVSEAFF | - | TRBJ1-1 | many | TRBV7-2
TGTGCCAGCAGCCAAGAAAGAGGAGGAGGTCGAGTCCCTCGCCTCTATGGCTACACCTTC | CASSQERGGGRVPRLYGYTF | - | TRBJ1-2 | few | TRBV2
TGCGCCAGCGGGGGGACCACAGATACGCAGTATTTT | CASGGTTDTQYF | - | TRBJ2-3 | - | TRBV5-1
TGTGCCAGCAGCTTAGCAAACACGGGACTAAACAGTTCACCCCTCCACTTT | CASSLANTGLNSSPLHF | - | TRBJ1-6 | many | TRBV7-2
TGTGCCAGCAGCTTCGGACAGGGGTTGAACACTGAAGCTTTCTTT | CASSFGQGLNTEAFF | TRBD1 | TRBJ1-1 | many | TRBV7-9
TGTGTCAGCAGTCCAACTAGCGGCCAAGAGACCCAGTACTTC | CVSSPTSGQETQYF | TRBD2 | TRBJ2-5 | once | TRBV6-1
TGTGCCAGCACATCGGGCACAGGGGGCCGGGAGACCCAGTACTTC | CASTSGTGGRETQYF | TRBD1 | TRBJ2-5 | few | TRBV28
TGTGCCAGCAGCTTGCTGGGCCCCTCCTACGAGCAGTACTTC | CASSLLGPSYEQYF | - | TRBJ2-7 | - | TRBV13
TGCAGCGTTGTCTGGTTCCGGGACACTGAAGCTTTCTTT | CSVVWFRDTEAFF | - | TRBJ1-1 | few | TRBV29-1
TGTGCCACCTCGGATAGGACTACTACGAAGCAGTACTTC | CATSDRTTTKQYF | - | TRBJ2-7 | many | TRBV19
TGTGCCACCAGAGCCGGGACAGGGGGCTACGAGCAGTACTTC | CATRAGTGGYEQYF | TRBD1 | TRBJ2-7 | many | TRBV24-1
TGTGCCATTCAAACAGACAGGAACTATGGCTACACCTTC | CAIQTDRNYGYTF | - | TRBJ1-2 | many | TRBV10-3